The entry below describes one TCR beta chain. Per sample, reverse transcription was split into eight reactions. TCRdb reworked the 5' RACE reads into one entry per CDR3 protein, no DNA. This sample's table reports about 210,000 distinct CDR3 sequences. Germline CDR1 and CDR2: MDHEN and SYDVKM. This CDR3 has 12 amino acids. The data were taken from a study of monozygotic twins with inflammatory bowel disease. The sequence was collected from a human donor with ulcerative colitis or Crohn's disease, or a healthy co-twin of an affected twin (not recorded which). This chain joins TRBV28 and TRBJ2-1; TCRdb calls TRBD2, which cannot be checked without DNA. Material: blood. The CDR3 sequence is CASRGDPREQFF.